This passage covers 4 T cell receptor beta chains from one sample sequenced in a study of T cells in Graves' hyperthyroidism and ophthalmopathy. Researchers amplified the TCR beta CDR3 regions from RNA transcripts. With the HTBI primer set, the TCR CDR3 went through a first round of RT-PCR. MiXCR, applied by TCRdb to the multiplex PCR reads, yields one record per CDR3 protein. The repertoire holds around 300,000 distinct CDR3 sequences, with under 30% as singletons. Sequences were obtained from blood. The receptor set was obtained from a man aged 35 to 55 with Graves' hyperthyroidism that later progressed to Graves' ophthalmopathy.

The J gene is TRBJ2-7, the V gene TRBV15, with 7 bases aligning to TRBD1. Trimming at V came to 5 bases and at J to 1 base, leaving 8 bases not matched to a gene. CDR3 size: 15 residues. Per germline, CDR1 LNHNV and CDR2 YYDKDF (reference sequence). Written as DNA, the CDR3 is TGTGCCACCAGCCCCAGGCTACAGGGGTCCTACGAGCAGTACTTC. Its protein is CATSPRLQGSYEQYF.

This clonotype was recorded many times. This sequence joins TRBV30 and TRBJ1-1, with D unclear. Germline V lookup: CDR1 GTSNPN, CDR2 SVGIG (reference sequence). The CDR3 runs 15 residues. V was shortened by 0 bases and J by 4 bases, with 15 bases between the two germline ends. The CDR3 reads CAWSVSRVVRTEAFF. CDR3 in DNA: TGTGCCTGGAGTGTATCCCGGGTGGTCCGCACTGAAGCTTTCTTT.

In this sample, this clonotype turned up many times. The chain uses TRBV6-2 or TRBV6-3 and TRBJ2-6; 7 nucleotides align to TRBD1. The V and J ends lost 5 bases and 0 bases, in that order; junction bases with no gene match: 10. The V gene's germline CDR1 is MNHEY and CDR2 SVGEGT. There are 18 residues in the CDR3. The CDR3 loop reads CASSTRDSKSSGANVLTF. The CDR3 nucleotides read TGTGCCAGCAGTACCCGGGACAGTAAGAGCTCTGGGGCCAACGTCCTGACTTTC.

The CDR3 loop is CASSSPDRVYGELFF. The CDR3, as DNA: TGTGCCAGCAGCTCCCCCGACAGGGTTTACGGGGAGCTGTTTTTT. This rearrangement joins TRBV7-9 to TRBJ2-2, with 7 bases aligning to TRBD1. This CDR3 spans 15 amino acids. Per the germline V gene, CDR1 is SEHNR and CDR2 is FQNEAQ (reference sequence). The V gene end was trimmed by 4 bases and the J gene end by 7 bases; junction bases not matched to a gene: 9.